A selection of T cell receptor beta chains follows, all from one sample in a study of blood T cell repertoires in COVID-19. Sequencing used immunoSEQ multiplex PCR; TCRdb keeps in-frame clones, though not all of them. The sample holds under 200,000 clones, 70% to 90% seen once. Specimen: peripheral blood. The receptors derive from a man in his fifties or sixties with COVID-19, enrolled during active disease. The CDR3 runs from the conserved cysteine through the conserved F or W. The order of the fields is CDR3 DNA, CDR3 protein, V gene, J gene, D gene. D genes are given only for firm matches.

cdr3_nt: TGTGCCAGCAGTTGGGAGGAAGGGGCCAATTCACCCCTCCACTTT
cdr3_aa: CASSWEEGANSPLHF
v_call: TRBV6-5
j_call: TRBJ1-6
d_call: NA

cdr3_nt: TGTGCCAGCAGCCCCGGGACAGGGAGTGGTGATGAAAAACTGTTTTTT
cdr3_aa: CASSPGTGSGDEKLFF
v_call: TRBV5-4
j_call: TRBJ1-4
d_call: TRBD1

cdr3_nt: TGCGCCAGCAGCTTGACCAGGGTAACAGATACGCAGTATTTT
cdr3_aa: CASSLTRVTDTQYF
v_call: TRBV5-1
j_call: TRBJ2-3
d_call: NA

cdr3_nt: TGTGCCAGCTCACCACGAGGAGGGGCTGGAAACACCATATATTTT
cdr3_aa: CASSPRGGAGNTIYF
v_call: TRBV18
j_call: TRBJ1-3
d_call: NA

cdr3_nt: TGTGCCAGCACCGAGCAGACTAGCGGCGAGACCCAGTACTTC
cdr3_aa: CASTEQTSGETQYF
v_call: TRBV6-5
j_call: TRBJ2-5
d_call: TRBD2

cdr3_nt: TGTGCCAGTAGTATCAGGTCGGGATTTAGGAATGAGCAGTTCTTC
cdr3_aa: CASSIRSGFRNEQFF
v_call: TRBV19
j_call: TRBJ2-1
d_call: NA

cdr3_nt: TGTGCCTGGGGGGTTACAGGGTTTGGTGAAAAACTGTTTTTT
cdr3_aa: CAWGVTGFGEKLFF
v_call: TRBV30
j_call: TRBJ1-4
d_call: NA

cdr3_nt: TGTGCCAGCTCCGGACAGGGGAACACTGAAGCTTTCTTT
cdr3_aa: CASSGQGNTEAFF
v_call: TRBV6-5
j_call: TRBJ1-1
d_call: TRBD1

cdr3_nt: TGTGCCAGCAGCTTGCAGGCTTATAATTCACCCCTCCACTTT
cdr3_aa: CASSLQAYNSPLHF
v_call: TRBV5-5
j_call: TRBJ1-6
d_call: NA

cdr3_nt: TGTGCCAGTAGGGGACAGTTCAATAGCAATCAGCCCCAGCATTTT
cdr3_aa: CASRGQFNSNQPQHF
v_call: TRBV19
j_call: TRBJ1-5
d_call: TRBD1

cdr3_nt: TGTGCCAGCACCAAAGGGACAGGGCCCTACGAGCAGTACTTC
cdr3_aa: CASTKGTGPYEQYF
v_call: TRBV5-4
j_call: TRBJ2-7
d_call: TRBD1

cdr3_nt: TGCGCCAGCAGCTTGGCCAGACAGGGGGATGGCTACACCTTC
cdr3_aa: CASSLARQGDGYTF
v_call: TRBV5-1
j_call: TRBJ1-2
d_call: TRBD1